This paragraph covers one TCR beta chain sequence. This table comes from immunoSEQ multiplex PCR, and its TCRdb copy is limited to in-frame clones, with some not included. The sample carries 200,000 to 250,000 clones, roughly 91% recorded once. This sample is part of a study of T cell responses to AZD1222 COVID-19 vaccine. The CDR3 is 16 amino acids. The ends were cut back, 1 base at V and 5 bases at J, with 17 bases in the middle. The germline V gene has CDR1 SGHTA and CDR2 FQGNSA. The V and J genes are TRBV7-2 and TRBJ1-2; D ambiguous. This sequence originates from an adult in good health. The material was peripheral blood, obtained on day 0 of MenACWY control vaccination. The DNA for the CDR3 is TGTGCCAGCAGCTTAGGGTCGGGTCCAGGTAGATATGGCTACACCTTC. It encodes CASSLGSGPGRYGYTF.